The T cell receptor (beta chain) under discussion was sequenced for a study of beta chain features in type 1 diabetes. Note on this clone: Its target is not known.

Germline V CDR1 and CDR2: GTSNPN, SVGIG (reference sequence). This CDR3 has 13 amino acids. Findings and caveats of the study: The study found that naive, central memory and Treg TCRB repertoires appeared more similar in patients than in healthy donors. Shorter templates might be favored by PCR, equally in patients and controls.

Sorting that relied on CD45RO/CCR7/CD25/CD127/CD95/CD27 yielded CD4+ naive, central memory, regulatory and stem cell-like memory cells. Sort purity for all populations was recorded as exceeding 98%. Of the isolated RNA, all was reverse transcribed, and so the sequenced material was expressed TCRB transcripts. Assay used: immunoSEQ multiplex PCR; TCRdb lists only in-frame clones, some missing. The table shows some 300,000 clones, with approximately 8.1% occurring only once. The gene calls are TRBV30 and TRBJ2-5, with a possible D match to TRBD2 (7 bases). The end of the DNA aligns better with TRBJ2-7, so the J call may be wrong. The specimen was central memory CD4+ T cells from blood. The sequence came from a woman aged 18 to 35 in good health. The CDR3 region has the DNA TGTGCCTGGAGCCGGGGGGCCTCCTACGAGCAGTACTTC. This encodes CAWSRGASYEQYF.